The rows below give T cell receptor beta chains drawn from one sample of a study of cytomegalovirus exposure and HLA in healthy donors. Method: immunoSEQ multiplex PCR; TCRdb's copy keeps in-frame clones and lacks some. Of over 150,000 clones listed, 65% to 85% were seen once; the top ten hold 2.9%. The sequenced sample was PBMCs. Source of these receptors: a woman aged 30 to 39 in good health and CMV-seronegative. The CDR3 runs from the conserved cysteine through the conserved F or W. A D gene is named only where the DNA matches it firmly. Expanded clones get a size class; other rows say once, few or many, or leave the size out.

>TRBV5-1|NA|TRBJ2-3|once
TGCGCCAGCAACTTGGGAGCGGGTGGACTTTACGCGCAGTATTTT
CASNLGAGGLYAQYF
>TRBV7-6|TRBD2|TRBJ2-1|NA
TGTGCCAGCAGCTTTGGACTAGCGGGGGTTGAGCAGTTCTTC
CASSFGLAGVEQFF
>TRBV6-1|NA|TRBJ1-1|NA
TGTGCCAGCAGTGAACAGGGTTCGGCTTTCTTT
CASSEQGSAFF
>TRBV13|NA|TRBJ2-7|NA
TGTGCCAGCAGCTTCCGGGACAACACCTACGAGCAGTACTTC
CASSFRDNTYEQYF
>TRBV2|NA|TRBJ2-2|NA
TGTGCCAGCCCTAGTGGCACCGGGGAGCTGTTTTTT
CASPSGTGELFF
>TRBV7-8|TRBD1|TRBJ2-3|few
TGTGCCAGTGGGGACAGGGCAGTTGGGGCCACAGATACGCAGTATTTT
CASGDRAVGATDTQYF
>TRBV4-2|TRBD2|TRBJ2-7|NA
TGTGCCAGCAGCCAAGAAAGCGGGAGCTCCTACGAGCAGTACTTC
CASSQESGSSYEQYF
>TRBV19|TRBD1|TRBJ1-1|few
TGTGCCAGTAGTATGGTTGACAGGGGGGCGAACACTGAAGCTTTCTTT
CASSMVDRGANTEAFF
>TRBV29-1|TRBD2|TRBJ2-3|few
TGCAGCGTGGTAGCGGGGGCCTACGGAGATACGCAGTATTTT
CSVVAGAYGDTQYF
>TRBV6-1|TRBD1|TRBJ1-2|NA
TGTGCCAGCAGTGATAGACAGGGGGCCTTCTATGGCTACACCTTC
CASSDRQGAFYGYTF
>TRBV16|NA|TRBJ1-2|NA
TGTGCCAGCAGCTATGGGACACAGGGATATGGCTACACCTTC
CASSYGTQGYGYTF
>TRBV5-5|NA|TRBJ2-7|NA
TGTGCCAGCAGCCGCTTTTATCCCGGGGAACCCCACGAGCAGTACTTC
CASSRFYPGEPHEQYF
>TRBV2|TRBD2|TRBJ2-7|few
TGTGCCAGCAGCGCCGGGACTAGCGCTTACGAGCAGTACTTC
CASSAGTSAYEQYF
>TRBV6-1|NA|TRBJ2-5|NA
TGTGCCAGCATGGAGGGGGCGCGGGCGGAGACCCAGTACTTC
CASMEGARAETQYF
>TRBV5-1|TRBD1|TRBJ2-3|NA
TGCGCCAGCAGCTTGTACATCGCAGGGGGCTCAGATACGCAGTATTTT
CASSLYIAGGSDTQYF
>TRBV5-6|NA|TRBJ2-1|few
TGTGCCAGCAGCTTGGTTTACAGGGGGGGAAATGAGCAGTTCTTC
CASSLVYRGGNEQFF
>TRBV5-4|NA|TRBJ1-2|once
TGTGCCAGCAACCCAGGACAGACGATAAACTATGGCTACCCCTTC
CASNPGQTINYGYPF
>TRBV6-5|TRBD1|TRBJ1-5|NA
TGTGCCAGCAGTTACTCCTGGACAGGGGATCAGCCCCAGCATTTT
CASSYSWTGDQPQHF
>TRBV15|NA|TRBJ1-5|NA
TGTGCCACCAGCACTACAGGGTACGGCGATCAGCCCCAGCATTTT
CATSTTGYGDQPQHF
>TRBV4-1|NA|TRBJ2-2|NA
TGCGCCAGCAGTCCGCTTACGGGGGGCCCGAACACCGGGGAGCTGTTTTTT
CASSPLTGGPNTGELFF
>TRBV19|NA|TRBJ1-5|NA
TGTGCCACGGGGGATCAGCCCCAGCATTTT
CATGDQPQHF
>TRBV5-1|TRBD2|TRBJ2-1|NA
TGCGCCAGCAGAATGAGCGGGAACATCTACAATGAGCAGTTCTTC
CASRMSGNIYNEQFF
>TRBV7-6|NA|TRBJ2-7|NA
TGTGCCAGCAGCAGAACGAACAGGGAGCAGTACTTC
CASSRTNREQYF
>TRBV27|TRBD2|TRBJ2-5|NA
TGTGCCAGCAGTTTGCGAGCGGGACACCAAGAGACCCAGTACTTC
CASSLRAGHQETQYF
>TRBV19|NA|TRBJ1-5|NA
TGTGCCAGTAGTATAGTGACGGGTAATCAGCCCCAGCATTTT
CASSIVTGNQPQHF